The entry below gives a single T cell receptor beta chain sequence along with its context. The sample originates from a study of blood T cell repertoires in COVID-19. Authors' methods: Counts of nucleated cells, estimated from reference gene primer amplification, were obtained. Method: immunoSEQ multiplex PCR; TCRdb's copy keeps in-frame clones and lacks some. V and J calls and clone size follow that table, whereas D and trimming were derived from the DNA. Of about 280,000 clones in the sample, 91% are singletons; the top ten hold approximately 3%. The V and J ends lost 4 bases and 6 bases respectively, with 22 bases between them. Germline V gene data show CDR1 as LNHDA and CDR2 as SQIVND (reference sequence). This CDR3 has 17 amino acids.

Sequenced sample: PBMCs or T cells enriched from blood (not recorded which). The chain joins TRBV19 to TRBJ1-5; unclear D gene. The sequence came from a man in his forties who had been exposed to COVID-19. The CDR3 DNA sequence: TGTGCCAGTAGTACCCAATCACAGACCAGACCGCTTCAGCCCCAGCATTTT. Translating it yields CASSTQSQTRPLQPQHF.